The rows below give T cell receptor beta chains drawn from one sample of a study of PD-1 blockade in classical Hodgkin lymphoma. Only in-frame clones appear in the TCRdb table, and some are missing; sequencing was by immunoSEQ multiplex PCR. The table includes 10,000 to 15,000 clones, 65% to 85% detected once. The source was peripheral blood mononuclear cells (PBMCs), collected at baseline. The receptors here all came from a human donor with classical Hodgkin lymphoma. Both conserved end residues are trimmed from each CDR3. The D gene is left open where the match is weak.

v_gene	j_gene	d_gene	len	CDR3aa
TRBV27	TRBJ2-7	TRBD2	12	ASSLGASGYEQY
TRBV4-1	TRBJ2-5	TRBD1	14	ASSQAPMTGFETQY
TRBV18	TRBJ1-2	-	15	ASSLPGLGYSLYGYT
TRBV19	TRBJ2-1	-	14	ASSPTARKGTNEQF
TRBV7-2	TRBJ2-3	TRBD1	14	ASSLAGGGNANTQY
TRBV4-3	TRBJ1-1	-	14	ASSQERTERGTEAF
TRBV19	TRBJ1-5	TRBD1	12	ASSTTGGQQPQH
TRBV15	TRBJ2-1	-	14	ATSFRTSVGYNEQF
TRBV7-2	TRBJ1-5	-	14	ASGAPPYVDNQPQH
TRBV6-6	TRBJ1-2	-	11	ASSYGGVRGYT
TRBV19	TRBJ1-2	TRBD1	12	ASRTSGTGHGYT
TRBV7-2	TRBJ2-7	TRBD2	12	ASTSRTSGYEQY
TRBV30	TRBJ1-1	-	10	AWKGLIPEAF
TRBV28	TRBJ2-2	TRBD2	15	ASSLYGGSGRARELF